This TCR beta chain came from a study of CD8 T cells in ankylosing spondylitis. The study's findings and limits: Researchers reportedly found disease-linked clones significantly enriched in matched ankylosing spondylitis synovial fluid. Ankylosing spondylitis blood appeared to be characterized by a TCR beta motif of fewer than ten highly homologous variants.

Details on this clonotype: Its antigen is not known.

The CDR3 spans 16 residues. CDR1 and CDR2 from the germline V gene are KGHDR and SFDVKD. V lost 3 bases, J lost 1 base, and 12 bases lay in between. MiXCR, run by TCRdb on the 5' RACE reads, gives a single entry per CDR3 protein. The sample holds approximately 550,000 distinct CDR3 sequences, roughly 12% seen once. The receptor comes from a male donor with ankylosing spondylitis. V is TRBV24-1 and J is TRBJ2-1; D gene unclear. Sequencing was carried out using blood, either unsorted or a sorted T cell fraction (not recorded which). CDR3 DNA: TGTGCCACCAGTGATACCGGGCGGATATCCTACAATGAGCAGTTCTTC. This gives the protein CATSDTGRISYNEQFF.